The 2 T cell receptor beta chains reported below all come from one sample, sequenced in a study of identical twins. TCRdb reprocessed the 5' RACE reads with MiXCR, giving one entry per CDR3 protein. Of 640,000 or so distinct CDR3 sequences in the sample, 6% to 6.5% were seen once. The sample taken for sequencing was naive T cells sorted from blood. These receptor sequences come from a man aged 18-30 years in good health.

This clonotype was observed many times. The chain has TRBV12-3 or TRBV12-4 and TRBJ2-1; 8 positions agree with TRBD1. The V segment lost 8 bases and the J segment 10 bases; nucleotides outside the gene matches: 7. CDR3 length equals 12 residues. The CDR3 DNA follows: TGTGCCAGCTATCAGGGGGCAAGCGAGCAGTTCTTC. It encodes CASYQGASEQFF.

Written as DNA, the CDR3 is TGTGCCAGCAGCCCCAGGTCTCCGAACACCGGGGAGCTGTTTTTT. This encodes CASSPRSPNTGELFF. The chain is built from TRBV7-9 and TRBJ2-2; D unclear. The CDR3 is 15 amino acids. Germline V CDR1 and CDR2: SEHNR, FQNEAQ (reference sequence). The ends were cut back, 5 bases at V and 0 bases at J, with 10 bases in the middle.